This T cell receptor (beta chain) was captured by sequencing in a study of shared clonotypes between healthy human individuals. Data came from immunoSEQ multiplex PCR; TCRdb stores just in-frame clones and leaves some out. The sample holds 760,000 or so clones, about 97% seen once. Positive CCR7 selection of CD45RO-negative cells yielded the naive CD8 cells, and terminally differentiated effector memory CD45RA+ cells were excluded. Germline CDR1 MNHNS, CDR2 SASEGT. CDR3 length: 14 amino acids. Trimming pared 2 bases from V and 2 bases from J, leaving 8 bases between. The rearrangement links TRBV6-1 to TRBJ2-3, with unresolved D. This sequence was found in a man aged 25 to 40 in good health. The sequenced sample was naive CD8+ T cells sorted from blood. CDR3 nucleotide sequence: TGTGCCAGCAGTGAACTCCCAAACACAGATACGCAGTATTTT. Translated, it gives CASSELPNTDTQYF.